These T cell receptor beta chains were read from a single sample in a study of shared clonotypes between healthy human individuals. The data were produced by immunoSEQ multiplex PCR, yet TCRdb's version contains in-frame clones alone and is incomplete. Among about 580,000 clones, roughly 98% were seen once, and the ten largest hold 0.3%. Sequencing used naive CD8+ T cells sorted from blood. The origin of the receptors is a man aged 25 to 40 in good health. CDR3s include the opening cysteine and the closing phenylalanine or tryptophan. A D gene is named only where the DNA matches it firmly. Clone size appears in some rows only: once, few, many, or a class for an expanded clone.

clone_size | d_call | j_call | v_call | cdr3_aa | cdr3_nt
- | TRBD1 | TRBJ2-7 | TRBV6-1 | CASSHRGMSYEQYF | TGTGCCAGCAGTCACAGGGGTATGTCCTACGAGCAGTACTTC
- | - | TRBJ2-5 | TRBV27 | CASSFQGPQETQYF | TGTGCCAGCAGTTTCCAGGGCCCCCAGGAGACCCAGTACTTC
once | TRBD2 | TRBJ2-1 | TRBV29-1 | CSGRDYSSYNEQFF | TGCAGCGGCCGGGACTATAGCTCCTACAATGAGCAGTTCTTC
- | TRBD2 | TRBJ2-3 | TRBV4-3 | CASSQERTAGGPDTQYF | TGCGCCAGCAGCCAGGAAAGAACAGCGGGAGGGCCAGATACGCAGTATTTT
- | - | TRBJ1-1 | TRBV6-1 | CASSEWGTGNTEAFF | TGTGCCAGCAGTGAATGGGGCACAGGGAACACTGAAGCTTTCTTT
- | - | TRBJ2-7 | TRBV27 | CASTLGAYEQYF | TGTGCCAGCACCCTTGGGGCCTACGAGCAGTACTTC
- | - | TRBJ2-7 | TRBV2 | CASTVTWPYEQYF | TGTGCCAGCACCGTGACTTGGCCCTACGAGCAGTACTTC
- | TRBD1 | TRBJ2-5 | TRBV7-8 | CASSSTGGGETQYF | TGTGCCAGCAGTTCTACAGGGGGCGGAGAGACCCAGTACTTC
- | TRBD2 | TRBJ2-2 | TRBV13 | CASSQLAGANTGELFF | TGTGCCAGCAGCCAACTAGCGGGAGCTAACACCGGGGAGCTGTTTTTT
- | - | TRBJ2-5 | TRBV5-1 | CASSFPGRRDQETQYF | TGCGCCAGCAGCTTCCCGGGACGGAGAGACCAAGAGACCCAGTACTTC
- | - | TRBJ1-5 | TRBV27 | CASSLMISVQPQHF | TGTGCCAGCAGTTTAATGATTTCTGTTCAGCCCCAGCATTTT
- | TRBD1 | TRBJ1-2 | TRBV23-1 | CASSQPGQGCYGYTF | TGCGCCAGCAGTCAGCCGGGACAGGGATGCTATGGCTACACCTTC
- | - | TRBJ1-1 | TRBV27 | CASSFRNPGPANTEAFF | TGTGCCAGCAGTTTCAGAAATCCTGGTCCGGCGAACACTGAAGCTTTCTTT
- | - | TRBJ1-1 | TRBV7-2 | CASSSFSTLHTEAFF | TGTGCCAGCAGCTCCTTCTCGACACTTCACACTGAAGCTTTCTTT
- | TRBD1 | TRBJ1-5 | TRBV5-6 | CASSTGTGNQPQHF | TGTGCCAGCAGCACCGGGACAGGTAATCAGCCCCAGCATTTT
- | - | TRBJ1-3 | TRBV5-8 | CASSPVNTIYF | TGTGCCAGCAGCCCCGTAAACACCATATATTTT
- | - | TRBJ1-2 | TRBV6-5 | CASSYSSGVYGYTF | TGTGCCAGCAGTTACTCGAGTGGAGTCTATGGCTACACCTTC
once | - | TRBJ2-7 | TRBV27 | CASSVRHGREQYF | TGTGCCAGCAGTGTCAGACATGGGCGGGAGCAGTACTTC
- | TRBD2 | TRBJ2-1 | TRBV7-3 | CASSFGTSGYNEQFF | TGTGCCAGCAGCTTTGGGACTAGCGGATACAATGAGCAGTTCTTC
- | - | TRBJ1-5 | TRBV5-1 | CASSSEGGSNQPQHF | TGCGCCAGCAGCTCCGAGGGGGGTTCCAATCAGCCCCAGCATTTT
- | - | TRBJ2-1 | TRBV7-9 | CASITSTYNEQFF | TGTGCCAGCATCACCTCTACATACAATGAGCAGTTCTTC
once | - | TRBJ2-5 | TRBV9 | CASSLSGVQGETQYF | TGTGCCAGCAGCCTTAGCGGTGTTCAAGGAGAGACCCAGTACTTC
- | TRBD1 | TRBJ1-1 | TRBV9 | CASSVGQGSANTEAFF | TGTGCCAGCAGCGTAGGACAGGGGTCCGCGAACACTGAAGCTTTCTTT
- | - | TRBJ2-7 | TRBV7-2 | CASSLTGNYEQYF | TGTGCCAGCAGTTTGACGGGGAACTACGAGCAGTACTTC
- | - | TRBJ2-7 | TRBV4-3 | CASSQGRDLSYEQYF | TGCGCCAGCAGCCAAGGACGGGACTTATCCTACGAGCAGTACTTC
- | - | TRBJ2-7 | TRBV4-3 | CASSQEEGVFHEQYF | TGCGCCAGCAGCCAAGAAGAGGGAGTGTTTCACGAGCAGTACTTC
- | - | TRBJ1-4 | TRBV7-8 | CASSLGQPLPEKLFF | TGTGCCAGCAGCTTAGGACAGCCGCTTCCTGAAAAACTGTTTTTT
many | - | TRBJ1-5 | TRBV27 | CASSLLFGSRQPQHF | TGTGCCAGCAGTTTATTATTCGGGTCTCGACAGCCCCAGCATTTT
once | - | TRBJ2-7 | TRBV27 | CASSSYPYEQYF | TGTGCCAGCAGTTCGTATCCCTACGAGCAGTACTTC